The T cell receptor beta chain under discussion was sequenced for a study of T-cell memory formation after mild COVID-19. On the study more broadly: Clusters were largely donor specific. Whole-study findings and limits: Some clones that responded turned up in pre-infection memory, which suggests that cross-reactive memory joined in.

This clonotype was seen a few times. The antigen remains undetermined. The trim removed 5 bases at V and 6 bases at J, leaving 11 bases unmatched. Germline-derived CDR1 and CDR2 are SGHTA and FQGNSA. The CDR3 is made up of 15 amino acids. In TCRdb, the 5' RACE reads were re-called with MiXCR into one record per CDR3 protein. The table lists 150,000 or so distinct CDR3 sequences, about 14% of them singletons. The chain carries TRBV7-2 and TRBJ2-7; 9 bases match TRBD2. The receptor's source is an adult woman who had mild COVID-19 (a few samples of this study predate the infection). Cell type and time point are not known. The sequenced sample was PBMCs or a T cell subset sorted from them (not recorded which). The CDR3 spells CASSLSRSGSSEQYF. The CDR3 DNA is TGTGCCAGCAGCCTCTCCCGTAGCGGGAGTAGCGAGCAGTACTTC.